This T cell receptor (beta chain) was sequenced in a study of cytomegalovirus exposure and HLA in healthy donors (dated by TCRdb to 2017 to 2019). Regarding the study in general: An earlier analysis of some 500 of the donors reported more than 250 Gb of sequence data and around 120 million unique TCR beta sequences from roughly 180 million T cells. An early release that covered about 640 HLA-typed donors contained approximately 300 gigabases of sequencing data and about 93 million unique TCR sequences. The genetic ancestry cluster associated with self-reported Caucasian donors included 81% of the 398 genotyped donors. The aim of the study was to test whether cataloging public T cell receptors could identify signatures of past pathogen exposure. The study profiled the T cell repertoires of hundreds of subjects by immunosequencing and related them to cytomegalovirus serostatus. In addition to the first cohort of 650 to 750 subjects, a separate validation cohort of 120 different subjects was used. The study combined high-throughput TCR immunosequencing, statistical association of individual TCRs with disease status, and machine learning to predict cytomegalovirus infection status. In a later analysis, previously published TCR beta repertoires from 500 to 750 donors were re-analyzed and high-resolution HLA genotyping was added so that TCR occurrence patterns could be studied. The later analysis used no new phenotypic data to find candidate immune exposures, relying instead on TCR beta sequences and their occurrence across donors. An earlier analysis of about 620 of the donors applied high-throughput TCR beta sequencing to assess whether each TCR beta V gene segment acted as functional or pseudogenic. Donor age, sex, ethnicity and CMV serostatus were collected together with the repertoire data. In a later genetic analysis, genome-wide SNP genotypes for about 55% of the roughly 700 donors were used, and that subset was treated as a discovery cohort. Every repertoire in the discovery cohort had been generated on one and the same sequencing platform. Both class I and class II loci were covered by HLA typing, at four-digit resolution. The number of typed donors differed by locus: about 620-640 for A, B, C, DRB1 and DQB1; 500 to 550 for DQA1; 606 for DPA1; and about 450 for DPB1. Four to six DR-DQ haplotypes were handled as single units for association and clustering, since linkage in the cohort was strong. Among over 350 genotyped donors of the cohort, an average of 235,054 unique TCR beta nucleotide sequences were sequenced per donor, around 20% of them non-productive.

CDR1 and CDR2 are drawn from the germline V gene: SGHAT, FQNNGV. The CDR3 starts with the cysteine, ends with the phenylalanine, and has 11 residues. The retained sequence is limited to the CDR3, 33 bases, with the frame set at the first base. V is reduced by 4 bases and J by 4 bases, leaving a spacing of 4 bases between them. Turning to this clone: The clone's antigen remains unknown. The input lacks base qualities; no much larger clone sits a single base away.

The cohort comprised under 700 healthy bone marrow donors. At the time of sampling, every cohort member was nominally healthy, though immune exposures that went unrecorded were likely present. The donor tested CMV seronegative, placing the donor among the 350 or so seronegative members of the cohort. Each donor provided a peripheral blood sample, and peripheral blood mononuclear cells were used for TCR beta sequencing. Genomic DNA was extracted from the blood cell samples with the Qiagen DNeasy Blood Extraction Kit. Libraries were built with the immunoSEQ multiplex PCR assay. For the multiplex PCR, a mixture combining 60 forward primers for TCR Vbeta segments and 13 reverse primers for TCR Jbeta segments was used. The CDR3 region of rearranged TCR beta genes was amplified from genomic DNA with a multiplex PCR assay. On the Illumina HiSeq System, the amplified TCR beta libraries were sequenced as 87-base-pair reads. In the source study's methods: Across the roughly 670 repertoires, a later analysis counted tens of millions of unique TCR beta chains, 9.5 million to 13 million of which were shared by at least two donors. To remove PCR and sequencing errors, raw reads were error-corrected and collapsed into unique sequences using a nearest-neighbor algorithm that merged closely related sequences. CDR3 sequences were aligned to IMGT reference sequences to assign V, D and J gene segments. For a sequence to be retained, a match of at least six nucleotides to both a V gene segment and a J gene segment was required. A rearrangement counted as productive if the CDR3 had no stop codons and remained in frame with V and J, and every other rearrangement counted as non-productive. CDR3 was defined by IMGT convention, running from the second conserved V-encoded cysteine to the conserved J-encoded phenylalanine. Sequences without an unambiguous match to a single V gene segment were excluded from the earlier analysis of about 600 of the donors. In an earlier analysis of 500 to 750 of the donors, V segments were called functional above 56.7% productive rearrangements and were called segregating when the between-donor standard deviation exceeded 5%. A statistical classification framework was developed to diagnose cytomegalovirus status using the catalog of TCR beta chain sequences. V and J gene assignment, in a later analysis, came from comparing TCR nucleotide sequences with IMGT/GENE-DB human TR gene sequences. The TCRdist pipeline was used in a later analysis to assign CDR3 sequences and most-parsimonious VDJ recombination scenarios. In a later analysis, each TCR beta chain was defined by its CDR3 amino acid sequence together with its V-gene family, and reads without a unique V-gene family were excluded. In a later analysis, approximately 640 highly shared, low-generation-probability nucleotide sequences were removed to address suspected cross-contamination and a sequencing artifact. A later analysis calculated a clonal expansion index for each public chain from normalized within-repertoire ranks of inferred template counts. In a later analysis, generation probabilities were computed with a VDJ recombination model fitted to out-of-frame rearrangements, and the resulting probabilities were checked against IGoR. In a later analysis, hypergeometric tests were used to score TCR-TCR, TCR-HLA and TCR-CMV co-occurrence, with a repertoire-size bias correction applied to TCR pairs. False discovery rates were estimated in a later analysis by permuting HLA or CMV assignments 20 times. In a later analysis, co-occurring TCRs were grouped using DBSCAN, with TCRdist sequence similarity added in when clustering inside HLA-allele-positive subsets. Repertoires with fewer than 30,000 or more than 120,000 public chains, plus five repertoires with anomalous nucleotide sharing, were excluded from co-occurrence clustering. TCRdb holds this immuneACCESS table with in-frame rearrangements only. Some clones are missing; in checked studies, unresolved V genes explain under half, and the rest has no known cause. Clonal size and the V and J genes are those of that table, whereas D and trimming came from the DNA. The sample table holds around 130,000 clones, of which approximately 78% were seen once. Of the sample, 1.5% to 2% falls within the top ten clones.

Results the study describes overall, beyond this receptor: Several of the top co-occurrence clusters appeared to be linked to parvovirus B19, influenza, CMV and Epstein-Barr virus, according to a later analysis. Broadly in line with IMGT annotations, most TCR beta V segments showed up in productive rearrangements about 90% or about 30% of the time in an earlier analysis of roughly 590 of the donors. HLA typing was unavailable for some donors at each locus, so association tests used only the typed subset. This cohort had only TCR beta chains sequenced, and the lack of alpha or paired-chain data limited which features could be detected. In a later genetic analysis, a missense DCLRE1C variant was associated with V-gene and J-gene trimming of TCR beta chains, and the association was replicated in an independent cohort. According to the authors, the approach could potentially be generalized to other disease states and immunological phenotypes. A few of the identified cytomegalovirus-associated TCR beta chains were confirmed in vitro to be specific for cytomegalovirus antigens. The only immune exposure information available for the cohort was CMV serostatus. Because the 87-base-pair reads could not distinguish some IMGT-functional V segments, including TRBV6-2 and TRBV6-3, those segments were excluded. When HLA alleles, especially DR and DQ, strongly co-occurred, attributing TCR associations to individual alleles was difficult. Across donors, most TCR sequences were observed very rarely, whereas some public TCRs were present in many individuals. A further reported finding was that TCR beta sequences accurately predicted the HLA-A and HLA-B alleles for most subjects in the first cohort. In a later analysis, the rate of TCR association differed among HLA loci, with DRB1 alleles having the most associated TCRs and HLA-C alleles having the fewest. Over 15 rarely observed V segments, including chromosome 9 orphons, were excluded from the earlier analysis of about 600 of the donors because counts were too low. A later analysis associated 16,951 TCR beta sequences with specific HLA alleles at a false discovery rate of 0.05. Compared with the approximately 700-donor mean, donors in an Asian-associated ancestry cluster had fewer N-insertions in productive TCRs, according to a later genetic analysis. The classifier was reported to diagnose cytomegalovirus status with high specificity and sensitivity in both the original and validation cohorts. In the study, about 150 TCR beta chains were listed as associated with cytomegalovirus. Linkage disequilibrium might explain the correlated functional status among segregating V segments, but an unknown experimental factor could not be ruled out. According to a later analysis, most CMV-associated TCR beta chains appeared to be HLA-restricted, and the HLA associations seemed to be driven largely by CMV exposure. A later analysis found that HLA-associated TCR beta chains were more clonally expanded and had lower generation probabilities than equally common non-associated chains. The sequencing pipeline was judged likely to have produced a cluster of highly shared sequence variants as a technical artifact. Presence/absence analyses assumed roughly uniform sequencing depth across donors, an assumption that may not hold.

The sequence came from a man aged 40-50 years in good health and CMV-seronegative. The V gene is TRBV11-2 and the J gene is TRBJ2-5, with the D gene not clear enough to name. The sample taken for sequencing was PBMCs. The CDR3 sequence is CASSSVETQYF. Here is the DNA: TGTGCCAGCAGCTCCGTAGAGACCCAGTACTTC.